This T cell receptor (beta chain) was documented in a study of blood T cell repertoires in COVID-19 (dated by TCRdb to 2020 to 2022). Study-wide context: Samples covering the acute and convalescent phases of COVID-19 were provided by collaborators in the United States, Italy and Spain. The sample metadata nearly always contained a de-identified subject ID, COVID-19 status, age in years and sex. The samples were drawn from two sources: the first 160 participants of the ongoing ImmuneRACE study, and 1,254 subjects contributed by 6 global collaborators. A freely available public database, intended as a resource for researchers studying the immune response to SARS-CoV-2, is where the repertoires were released. HLA class I and class II types, where available, came from metadata supplied by the sample provider rather than from assay-based typing. The prospective study material was composed of cDNA or gDNA derived from T cells, B-cell-depleted T cells, or PBMCs. Subjects who had been exposed to COVID-19, were actively infected with it, or had recovered from it provided the deeply sampled blood TCRbeta repertoires that made up the dataset.

Each collaborating institution followed its own protocols to collect whole blood in K2EDTA tubes. Collaborator samples were shipped for TCRbeta analysis as frozen whole blood, isolated PBMCs, or DNA extracted from either sample type. Notes on this clone: It lacks a known antigen. The record has no base qualities; no much larger clone is one base away.

Study-wide conclusions, independent of this receptor: How much clinical and demographic metadata was included differed by source and by participant, and the metadata was provided uncurated.

Reading from cysteine to phenylalanine, the CDR3 counts 16 amino acids. Only the CDR3 region is kept as DNA, spanning 48 bases read in frame from base 1. Germline trimming amounts to 3 bases on V and 5 bases on J, with 8 as the count of junction bases outside the gene matches. According to the germline V gene, CDR1 reads SGHRS and CDR2 reads YFSETQ. TCRbeta CDR3 regions were amplified from genomic DNA using the immunoSEQ Assay, a bias-controlled multiplex PCR. The authors processed their data as follows. Nucleated cell counts per sample were estimated from amplification of reference gene primers within the assay. To quantify the absolute abundance of each unique TCRbeta CDR3 rearrangement, sequence reads were collapsed and filtered. For each sample, productive Simpson clonality was calculated by taking the square root of Simpson's diversity index across productive rearrangements. TCRdb limited this immuneACCESS table to in-frame rearrangements with V and J called. A share of clones is missing; checked studies link under half to unresolved V genes, and the rest is unexplained. For V, J and clone size, that table is used; D and trimming come from the DNA. This sample gives about 150,000 clones in total; roughly 82% of them show up just once. Clones ranked in the top ten supply around 9.8% of the sample.

The sequence came from a woman aged 45-59 years with acute or convalescent COVID-19. Sample: peripheral blood. The V gene is TRBV5-1 and the J gene is TRBJ1-4, with 9 bases in between that match TRBD1. The DNA reads TGCGCCAGCAGCTGGGGACAGGGAGGCCGAAATGAAAAACTGTTTTTT. Its coded protein is CASSWGQGGRNEKLFF.